The 32 T cell receptor beta chains given below trace back to one sample, sequenced in a study of blood T cell repertoires in COVID-19. Measured with immunoSEQ multiplex PCR; TCRdb has only the in-frame clones, and not every one. The table has 250,000 to 300,000 clones, 88% seen once. Sequencing was carried out using peripheral blood. These receptors all come from a woman in her 30s with COVID-19, enrolled during active disease.

The chain joins TRBV28 to TRBJ1-2; 8 nucleotides align to TRBD1. Germline V CDR1 and CDR2: MDHEN, SYDVKM. V shed 6 bases and J 4 bases; nucleotides not matched to a gene: 7. This CDR3 is 14 amino acids long. The CDR3 sequence: CASRRTGGGYGYTF. The CDR3 DNA reads TGTGCCAGCAGACGTACAGGGGGTGGCTATGGCTACACCTTC.

This rearrangement joins TRBV10-2 to TRBJ2-3; TRBD2 aligns across 10 bases. The trim removed 2 bases at V and 5 bases at J, leaving 7 bases unmatched. Germline lookup yields CDR1 WSHSY and CDR2 SAAADI. The CDR3 has 16 amino acids. The CDR3 loop reads CASSEATSGWGDTQYF. CDR3 coding DNA: TGCGCCAGCAGTGAGGCGACTAGCGGGTGGGGAGATACGCAGTATTTT.

The chain is built from TRBV19 and TRBJ1-1, with a weak D call TRBD1 (5 bases). V dropped 10 bases and J dropped 2 bases, with 11 bases sitting between them. Germline-derived CDR1 and CDR2 are LNHDA and SQIVND (reference sequence). This CDR3 has 12 residues. CDR3 sequence: CATATANTEAFF. The CDR3 DNA is TGTGCCACCGCGACAGCTAACACTGAAGCTTTCTTT.

The genes are TRBV28 and TRBJ1-2, with D possibly matching TRBD1 (5 bases). Per germline, CDR1 MDHEN and CDR2 SYDVKM. The CDR3 extends over 14 amino acids. Trimming removed 3 bases from V and 0 bases from J, with 8 bases in between. CDR3 in DNA: TGTGCCAGCAGTTTTCACAGGACTAACTATGGCTACACCTTC. Its translation: CASSFHRTNYGYTF.

The chain joins TRBV4-3 to TRBJ2-1, with 8 positions matching TRBD1. The CDR3 contains 16 residues. J was trimmed by 3 bases and V by 1 base; bases with no gene match: 5. The germline V gene encodes CDR1 LGHNA and CDR2 YSLEER. CDR3 residues: CASSQGRTGIYNEQFF. CDR3 nucleotide sequence: TGCGCCAGCAGCCAAGGGCGGACAGGGATCTACAATGAGCAGTTCTTC.

The rearrangement links TRBV6-1 to TRBJ2-7; the D is unclear. The CDR3 spans 15 residues. Germline V lookup: CDR1 MNHNS, CDR2 SASEGT. Trimming took 1 base from V and 0 from J, leaving 10 bases between them. CDR3 in DNA: TGTGCCAGCAGTGAAGTTAGAGATTCCTCCTACGAGCAGTACTTC. It yields the protein CASSEVRDSSYEQYF.

The chain carries TRBV19 and TRBJ2-1; 9 bases align to TRBD2. With V trimmed by 4 bases and J by 2 bases, 6 bases remained unmatched. The germline gives CDR1 LNHDA, CDR2 SQIVND (reference sequence). This CDR3 is built from 16 residues. CDR3 coding DNA: TGTGCCAGTAGTACTCAGAGCGGGAGGCCCTACAATGAGCAGTTCTTC. This translates into CASSTQSGRPYNEQFF.

V is TRBV27 and J is TRBJ2-7; TRBD2 matches 13 bases. Trimming cost V 6 bases and J 4 bases; bases outside gene matches: 9. The CDR3 has 16 residues. Germline V gene lookup returns CDR1 MNHEY and CDR2 SMNVEV (reference sequence). The CDR3 reads CASRTTSGRAGYEQYF. CDR3 sequence (DNA): TGTGCCAGCAGAACTACTAGCGGGAGGGCCGGGTACGAGCAGTACTTC.

The V and J genes are TRBV6-1 and TRBJ1-4; D perhaps matches TRBD1 (6 bases). V was cut by 4 bases and J by 7 bases, with 19 bases left in between. Germline V lookup: CDR1 MNHNS, CDR2 SASEGT. CDR3 length equals 16 residues. The CDR3 here is CASSVGQTHSVEKLFF. CDR3 sequence (DNA): TGTGCCAGCAGTGTAGGACAGACCCACAGCGTTGAAAAACTGTTTTTT.

The chain couples TRBV6-5 to TRBJ2-3; D might be TRBD2 (6 bases). The CDR3 runs to 14 residues. The germline V and J ends were trimmed by 6 bases and 6 bases, with 16 bases remaining between them. Germline V CDR1 and CDR2: MNHEY, SVGAGI. The CDR3 reads CASSSRDREDTQYF. CDR3 in DNA: TGTGCCAGCAGCTCCAGGGACCGGGAGGATACGCAGTATTTT.

This clone was detected a few times. CDR3 residues: CASSPRDSYNSPLHF. The CDR3 DNA sequence: TGTGCCAGCAGCCCCCGGGACAGCTATAATTCACCCCTCCACTTT. The chain joins TRBV7-2 to TRBJ1-6; the match to TRBD1 covers 7 bases. The junction had 4 bases not matched to a gene; V was cut back by 5 bases and J by 3 bases. This CDR3 spans 15 amino acids. The germline V gene encodes CDR1 SGHTA and CDR2 FQGNSA.

The rearrangement links TRBV24-1 to TRBJ2-1; 12 nucleotides line up with TRBD2. The CDR3 has 17 residues. Trimming took 5 bases from V and 0 from J; bases not matched to a gene: 4. Germline V lookup: CDR1 KGHDR, CDR2 SFDVKD. CDR3 sequence (DNA): TGTGCCACCAGTGCAACTAGCGGGGGGCTCTCCTACAATGAGCAGTTCTTC. Translation gives CATSATSGGLSYNEQFF.

This rearrangement joins TRBV5-6 to TRBJ2-7; TRBD2 matches 10 bases. CDR3 size: 15 residues. The junction had 2 bases not matched to a gene; V was cut back by 2 bases and J by 0 bases. Germline CDR1 and CDR2: SGHDT and YYEEEE. The DNA for the CDR3 is TGTGCCAGCAGCTTCGGACTAGCGGACTCCTACGAGCAGTACTTC. Its protein product is CASSFGLADSYEQYF.

This clone occurred once. V and J are TRBV10-3 and TRBJ2-1; 12 positions match TRBD2. Germline loops: CDR1 ENHRY, CDR2 SYGVKD. The CDR3 has 17 amino acids. After removal of 2 bases from V and 0 bases from J, the junction contained 2 bases not matched to a gene. CDR3 sequence reads: CAISEASGGASYNEQFF. CDR3 DNA sequence: TGTGCCATCAGTGAGGCTAGCGGGGGGGCCTCCTACAATGAGCAGTTCTTC.

The chain joins TRBV7-9 to TRBJ2-7, with D perhaps matching TRBD1 (5 bases). CDR3 length equals 14 residues. CDR1 is SEHNR and CDR2 is FQNEAQ in the germline V gene (reference sequence). Trimming removed 0 bases from V and 0 bases from J, with 6 bases in between. The CDR3 protein is CASSLAGLSYEQYF. The DNA of the CDR3 is TGTGCCAGCAGCTTAGCGGGGCTCTCCTACGAGCAGTACTTC.

This clone was seen a single time. CDR3 coding DNA: TGTGCCAGCAGTGAAATGCGGGGGGATGTTTCAGAGACCCAGTACTTC. It specifies CASSEMRGDVSETQYF. The rearrangement uses TRBV2 and TRBJ2-5, with 8 bases matching TRBD2. This CDR3 contains 16 residues. Germline V gene lookup returns CDR1 SNHLY and CDR2 FYNNEI. The V and J ends lost 2 bases and 4 bases, in that order; junction bases with no gene match: 9.

On this clone: Other DNA sequences within the sample encode an identical CDR3. The rearrangement joins TRBV3-1 (or the pseudogene TRBV3-2) to TRBJ1-5, with 10 bases fitting TRBD1. This CDR3 contains 13 residues. The junction had 0 bases not matched to a gene; V was cut back by 3 bases and J by 7 bases. In germline, CDR1 is LGHDT, CDR2 YNNKEL (reference sequence). The chain's CDR3 is CASSQDRGQPQHF. The CDR3 DNA sequence: TGTGCCAGCAGCCAGGACAGGGGGCAGCCCCAGCATTTT.

V is TRBV19 and J is TRBJ1-5; D is uncertain. Per germline, CDR1 LNHDA and CDR2 SQIVND (reference sequence). The length of the CDR3 is 14 residues. The CDR3 sequence is CAEPGVVPGQPQHF. As DNA, the CDR3 is TGTGCAGAACCCGGGGTAGTGCCGGGTCAGCCCCAGCATTTT.

A few counts support this clone. V and J are TRBV6-5 and TRBJ2-7; TRBD1 might be the D (6 bases). Germline V gene data show CDR1 as MNHEY and CDR2 as SVGAGI. Deletions cut 0 bases from V and 6 bases from J, with 9 bases between. This CDR3 has 13 residues. CDR3 in DNA: TGTGCCAGCAGTTACTCAGTCAGGGGCGAGCAGTACTTC. It translates to CASSYSVRGEQYF.

There are a few counts of this clone. The same CDR3 can be traced to other DNA sequences in this sample. The CDR3 sequence: CASSLETGLGEKLFF. Here the CDR3 DNA reads TGTGCCAGCAGCTTAGAGACAGGGCTAGGTGAAAAACTGTTTTTT. This rearrangement joins TRBV7-2 to TRBJ1-4, with TRBD1 matching over 7 bases. Germline V CDR1 and CDR2: SGHTA, FQGNSA. V was clipped by 1 base and J by 7 bases; unmatched bases: 6. This CDR3 is built from 15 residues.

This rearrangement joins TRBV5-6 to TRBJ2-3; 8 nucleotides match TRBD1. Germline V lookup: CDR1 SGHDT, CDR2 YYEEEE. This CDR3 contains 16 residues. V trimming: 4 bases; J trimming: 4 bases; junction bases outside the gene matches: 11. The CDR3 protein is CASSPPPGQVPDTQYF. The CDR3 DNA reads TGTGCCAGCAGCCCGCCACCGGGACAGGTTCCAGATACGCAGTATTTT.

The chain carries TRBV7-6 and TRBJ2-5, with D possibly being TRBD1 (7 bases). Germline lookup yields CDR1 SGHVS and CDR2 FNYEAQ. Trimming stripped 5 bases from V and 7 bases from J, with 20 bases between. The CDR3 spans 15 residues. The CDR3 DNA sequence: TGTGCCAGCAGCCCCGCGGGACAGTGGGTAGGGACCCAGTACTTC. It specifies CASSPAGQWVGTQYF.

The rearrangement links TRBV29-1 to TRBJ1-5; 7 bases align to TRBD1. V lost 6 bases, J lost 1 base, and 0 bases stayed unmatched. The V gene's germline CDR1 is SQVTM and CDR2 ANQGSEA. The CDR3 length is 12 residues. The CDR3 nucleotides are TGCAGCGTACAGGGGAGCAATCAGCCCCAGCATTTT. It is translated as CSVQGSNQPQHF.

This clone has just a few counts. The CDR3 DNA follows: TGTGCCAGCAGCCCAGGGGTGGGCCGCTATGATGGCTACACCTTC. Its protein is CASSPGVGRYDGYTF. This rearrangement joins TRBV7-2 to TRBJ1-2, with TRBD1 as a possible D gene (6 bases). The CDR3 has 15 amino acids. Looked up from germline, CDR1 is SGHTA and CDR2 is FQGNSA. V lost 5 bases and J 6 bases, leaving 19 bases between the germline ends. Full variable domain (remainder filled in from reference TRBV7-2 and TRBJ1-2): GAGVSQSPSNKVTEKGKDVELRCDPISGHTALYWYRQSLGQGLEFLIYFQGNSAPDKSGLPSDRFSAERTGGSVSTLTIQRTQQEDSAVYLCASSPGVGRYDGYTFGSGTRLTVV.

The gene calls are TRBV28 and TRBJ1-5; D remains unclear. The V gene lost 5 bases and the J gene lost 1 base, with 9 bases spanning the gap. The CDR3 is 14 residues long. Per the germline V gene, CDR1 is MDHEN and CDR2 is SYDVKM. CDR3 sequence reads: CASSTVWSNQPQHF. The CDR3 nucleotides are TGTGCCAGCAGTACGGTCTGGAGCAATCAGCCCCAGCATTTT.

V gene TRBV27 combines with J gene TRBJ1-2, with a possible D match to TRBD1 (5 bases). Trimming left V 6 bases short and J 3 bases short, with 14 bases between. Germline assignment: CDR1 MNHEY and CDR2 SMNVEV (reference sequence). There are 14 residues in the CDR3. This chain's CDR3 is CASRKKPTDYGYTF. In nucleotides, the CDR3 is TGTGCCAGCAGGAAGAAGCCGACAGACTATGGCTACACCTTC.

The chain has TRBV18 and TRBJ2-2; D might be TRBD2 (6 bases). Between the trimmed V and J ends, which lost 3 bases and 7 bases, there was a span of 12 bases. Germline V gene lookup returns CDR1 KGHSH and CDR2 LQKENI. The length of the CDR3 is 14 residues. DNA for the CDR3: TGTGCCAGCTCACCGTCGACTAGAGGCGGGGAGCTGTTTTTT. Residues: CASSPSTRGGELFF. The variable domain in full, with the rest retrieved from reference TRBV18 and TRBJ2-2, is NAGVMQNPRHLVRRRGQEARLRCSPMKGHSHVYWYRQLPEEGLKFMVYLQKENIIDESGMPKERFSAEFPKEGPSILRIQQVVRGDSAAYFCASSPSTRGGELFFGEGSRLTVL.

Only one count was recorded for this clone. The gene calls are TRBV29-1 and TRBJ2-1, with D maybe TRBD2 (5 bases). V was clipped by 3 bases and J by 7 bases, with 13 bases between them. There are 13 residues in the CDR3. Germline assignment: CDR1 SQVTM and CDR2 ANQGSEA. The CDR3, as DNA: TGCAGCGTTGATACGACCCGGAGGAATGAGCAGTTCTTC. Amino acid sequence: CSVDTTRRNEQFF.

V is TRBV2 and J is TRBJ1-2; D uncertain. The V end was cut by 3 bases, the J end by 1 base, with 9 bases between. The CDR3 is made up of 14 amino acids. CDR1 SNHLY and CDR2 FYNNEI come from the germline V gene. Here the CDR3 DNA reads TGTGCCAGCAGTGAGTGGCAGTATAACTATGGCTACACCTTC. This translates into CASSEWQYNYGYTF.

This rearrangement joins TRBV9 to TRBJ2-1; 10 nucleotides align to TRBD2. Germline V gene data show CDR1 as SGDLS and CDR2 as YYNGEE. CDR3 length: 15 residues. With 4 bases clipped from V and 4 bases from J, the junction kept 5 bases outside the gene matches. CDR3 nucleotide sequence: TGTGCCAGCAGCCCGCCGACTAGCGGGTACAATGAGCAGTTCTTC. The encoded protein is CASSPPTSGYNEQFF.

This clone has a single count. The chain has TRBV6-5 and TRBJ1-1; 7 bases map to TRBD1. CDR1 is MNHEY and CDR2 is SVGAGI in the germline V gene. The J segment lost 4 bases and the V segment lost 8 bases, leaving 10 bases of the junction unmatched. The CDR3 extends over 14 amino acids. CDR3 nucleotide sequence: TGTGCCAGCGGGAAGACAGGGCTGTTCACTGAAGCTTTCTTT. This gives the protein CASGKTGLFTEAFF.

The chain carries TRBV5-1 and TRBJ1-4; D is unresolved. Trimming took 5 bases from V and 0 from J, leaving 8 bases between them. CDR1 is SGHRS, CDR2 YFSETQ, per germline. CDR3 length: 14 residues. CDR3 sequence: CASSEAATNEKLFF. Written as DNA, the CDR3 is TGCGCCAGCAGTGAGGCTGCAACTAATGAAAAACTGTTTTTT.